The clone carrying this T cell receptor (beta chain) came up many times. Its target is not known. These data belong to a study of regulatory T cells in long-lasting Graves disease. The germline gives CDR1 MNHEY, CDR2 SMNVEV (reference sequence). With 2 bases clipped from V and 10 bases from J, the junction kept 12 bases outside the gene matches. The CDR3 contains 15 residues. Time point meaning: newly diagnosed GD, antithyroid drugs for less than 3 months. Extracted PBMC RNA gave rise to the TCR library. Whole-study findings and limits: TRBV28 was favored in persistent disease, as were TRBJ1-2 and TRBJ2-5.

Library construction for TCR beta used iRepertoire HTBI primers and Arm-PCR of CDR3 regions. Each CDR3 protein is one row after TCRdb ran MiXCR on the multiplex PCR reads. The table records roughly 560,000 distinct CDR3 sequences, 12% of them present only once. These data were also reused for a study on T cells in Graves' hyperthyroidism and ophthalmopathy. That report adds: With the HTBI primer set, the TCR CDR3 went through a first round of RT-PCR.

This TCR came from a woman in her 30s with Graves disease. This sample comprised peripheral blood mononuclear cells (PBMCs), obtained at new diagnosis, from a patient treated with antithyroid drugs. The V gene is TRBV27, the J gene TRBJ2-3; 7 bases map to TRBD2. CDR3 coding DNA: TGTGCCAGCAGTTTAAGGACGGGGGGATCGGATGCGCAGTATTTT. Its protein is CASSLRTGGSDAQYF.